This T cell receptor (beta chain) is drawn from a study of cytomegalovirus exposure and HLA in healthy donors. This clone has a handful of counts. As yet, its antigen is unknown. The V gene's germline CDR1 is SEHNR and CDR2 FQNEAQ (reference sequence). CDR3 length: 18 amino acids. Germline trimming cut 6 bases from V and 6 bases from J; bases unmatched to any gene: 16. Study-wide findings and caveats: It was reportedly the case that the classifier diagnosed cytomegalovirus status with high specificity and sensitivity.

With 60 Vbeta and 13 Jbeta primers, the PCR was carried out. Assay used: immunoSEQ multiplex PCR; TCRdb lists only in-frame clones, some missing. In the table there are about 190,000 clones, approximately 86% of which are singletons. This chain links TRBV7-9 with TRBJ2-3; 12 nucleotides line up with TRBD2. This TCR came from a woman in her 30s in good health and CMV-seronegative. The material sequenced was PBMCs. The CDR3 here is CASRRTGETSGRRDTQYF. The DNA for the CDR3 is TGTGCCAGCAGACGGACAGGGGAAACTAGCGGGAGGAGGGATACGCAGTATTTT.